This entry lists 14 T cell receptor beta chains sequenced from one sample in a study of shared clonotypes between healthy human individuals (dated by TCRdb to the early 2020s). For the CD8 naive samples, CD45RO-negative cells were positively selected for CCR7, yielding a CD45RA+CCR7+ population from which TemRA cells were excluded. Library creation used the immunoSEQ multiplex PCR assay. TCRdb limited this immuneACCESS table to in-frame rearrangements with V and J called. A share of clones is missing; checked studies link under half to unresolved V genes, and the rest is unexplained. Present in this sample are approximately 2,000,000 clones, roughly 93% of which were seen just once. In total, the top ten clones hold about 1.7% of the sample. Sequences were obtained from naive CD8+ T cells from PBMCs. The cell subset or site label for this specimen denotes: CD45RA+CCR7+. All receptors derive from a man aged 18 to 29 in good health. Some clones in this sample may be carry-over from other donors' samples.

The chain employs TRBV29-1 and TRBJ2-3, with TRBD2 identical over 7 bases. In germline, CDR1 is SQVTM, CDR2 ANQGSEA. CDR3 length: 16 residues. The V and J ends lost 0 bases and 2 bases, in that order; junction bases with no gene match: 8. CDR3 residues: CSVEERGGGFTDTQYF. CDR3 DNA sequence: TGCAGCGTTGAAGAACGGGGCGGGGGTTTCACAGATACGCAGTATTTT.

This sequence joins TRBV9 and TRBJ2-5; TRBD2 aligns across 10 bases. CDR3 size: 15 residues. V dropped 0 bases and J dropped 7; count of bases not matched to a gene: 6. CDR1 and CDR2 (germline): SGDLS, YYNGEE. CDR3 sequence: CASSVAGLAYGTQYF. In DNA form, the CDR3 reads TGTGCCAGCAGCGTAGCGGGACTAGCGTATGGGACCCAGTACTTC.

The rearrangement uses TRBV7-9 and TRBJ2-7; D not resolved. V lost 5 bases and J 4 bases, leaving 12 bases between the germline ends. The CDR3 has 13 amino acids. Per germline, CDR1 SEHNR and CDR2 FQNEAQ (reference sequence). The CDR3 coding sequence is TGTGCCAGCAGCCCGAGACGGGTTTACGAGCAGTACTTC. Encoded protein: CASSPRRVYEQYF.

The CDR3 bases are TGTGCCAGCAGAGACAGGGTCTATCATTACGAGCAGTACTTC. This sequence encodes CASRDRVYHYEQYF. V and J are TRBV6-1 and TRBJ2-7, with 7 bases identical to TRBD1. The CDR3 is 14 amino acids. V was pared by 6 bases and J by 4 bases, with 9 bases of the junction left unmatched. Germline CDR1 is MNHNS and CDR2 is SASEGT.

This sequence joins TRBV7-8 and TRBJ2-7; perhaps TRBD1 as D (6 bases). V lost 5 bases, J lost 2 bases, and 16 bases lay in between. Germline CDR1 reads SGHVS; CDR2 reads FQNEAQ. The CDR3 has 15 amino acids. As DNA, the CDR3 is TGTGCCAGCAGCCTCCACCCGACAGGCACCTACGAGCAGTACTTC. Protein: CASSLHPTGTYEQYF.

The chain joins TRBV27 to TRBJ2-7; 7 positions agree with TRBD2. CDR1 is MNHEY and CDR2 is SMNVEV in the germline V gene (reference sequence). V dropped 9 bases and J dropped 0; count of bases not matched to a gene: 17. The CDR3 extends over 17 amino acids. Here the CDR3 DNA reads TGTGCCAGTTCTCTGGCGGGGGTCTCTCCTCTCTCCTACGAGCAGTACTTC. Amino acid sequence: CASSLAGVSPLSYEQYF.

The V call is TRBV29-1, the J call TRBJ1-1, with 7 bases matching TRBD1. After removal of 6 bases from V and 0 bases from J, the junction contained 7 bases not matched to a gene. The CDR3 contains 14 residues. CDR1 SQVTM and CDR2 ANQGSEA come from the germline V gene. CDR3 nucleotide sequence: TGCAGCGTCCGGGACAGACCTATGAACACTGAAGCTTTCTTT. This sequence encodes CSVRDRPMNTEAFF.

V and J are TRBV27 and TRBJ1-4; maybe TRBD1 (5 bases). The V gene lost 5 bases and the J gene lost 7 bases, with 17 bases spanning the gap. The CDR3 length is 15 residues. The germline V gene encodes CDR1 MNHEY and CDR2 SMNVEV (reference sequence). The CDR3 nucleotides read TGTGCCAGCAGTCCCCGAAGCGCCGGGGGTGAAAAACTGTTTTTT. Residues: CASSPRSAGGEKLFF. The full variable domain, in which reference TRBV27 and TRBJ1-4 provide the parts outside the CDR3, is EAQVTQNPRYLITVTGKKLTVTCSQNMNHEYMSWYRQDPGLGLRQIYYSMNVEVTDKGDVPEGYKVSRKEKRNFPLILESPSPNQTSLYFCASSPRSAGGEKLFFGSGTQLSVL.

The CDR3 nucleotides read TGTGCCAGCAGTGACTCCCCCGGGACCTACGAGCAGTACTTC. This translates into CASSDSPGTYEQYF. J is TRBJ2-7 and V is TRBV6-4; tentative D call: TRBD2 (5 bases). The germline gives CDR1 MRHNA, CDR2 SNTAGT. CDR3 size: 14 residues. The V end lost 0 bases, the J end lost 2 bases, and 8 bases lay between the germline ends.

This rearrangement joins TRBV9 to TRBJ2-7; TRBD1 matches at 8 bases. Losses at the gene ends were 3 bases for V and 2 bases for J; bases not matched to a gene: 4. Germline V gene lookup returns CDR1 SGDLS and CDR2 YYNGEE. This CDR3 spans 14 amino acids. CDR3 in DNA: TGTGCCAGCAGCGCCGACAGGGGAACCTACGAGCAGTACTTC. Translation: CASSADRGTYEQYF. Looking up the rest from reference TRBV9 and TRBJ2-7 gives the full variable domain: DSGVTQTPKHLITATGQRVTLRCSPRSGDLSVYWYQQSLDQGLQFLIQYYNGEERAKGNILERFSAQQFPDLHSELNLSSLELGDSALYFCASSADRGTYEQYFGPGTRLTVT.

The rearrangement joins TRBV2 to TRBJ2-2; D remains unclear. CDR3 size: 12 residues. Germline lookup yields CDR1 SNHLY and CDR2 FYNNEI. V was cut by 6 bases and J by 7 bases, with 9 bases left in between. The CDR3 loop reads CASRDSGGELFF. DNA of the CDR3: TGTGCCAGCAGAGACTCCGGCGGGGAGCTGTTTTTT.

CDR3 protein: CASSVLKTDTQYF. The CDR3 bases are TGCGCCAGCAGTGTTTTGAAAACAGATACGCAGTATTTT. The chain links TRBV10-1 to TRBJ2-3, with unresolved D. This CDR3 has 13 amino acids. V was cut by 4 bases and J by 3 bases, with 8 bases left in between. CDR1 WNHNN and CDR2 SYGVQD come from the germline V gene (reference sequence).

This chain joins TRBV4-3 and TRBJ1-1; possible D gene TRBD1, 5 bases. CDR1 is LGHNA, CDR2 YSLEER, per germline. The ends were cut back, 0 bases at V and 0 bases at J, with 20 bases in the middle. The CDR3 is 19 residues long. The CDR3 sequence: CASSQDYGYGVGLNTEAFF. The CDR3 region has the DNA TGCGCCAGCAGCCAAGATTACGGATATGGCGTGGGGCTGAACACTGAAGCTTTCTTT.

The chain recombines TRBV28 with TRBJ2-7; either TRBD1 or TRBD2 may fit D (5 bases each). This CDR3 region has 14 residues. Germline CDR1 and CDR2: MDHEN and SYDVKM. Trimming pared 7 bases from V and 1 base from J, leaving 14 bases between. The CDR3 coding sequence is TGTGCCAGCAAAGGGGCTGGGAGTTCCTACGAGCAGTACTTC. It yields the protein CASKGAGSSYEQYF.